These 23 T cell receptor beta chains were sequenced from one sample in a study of blood T cells in healthy people across ages. Then a second PCR, running roughly 7 to 11 cycles, was carried out with a sample-barcoded 5' primer and a J-beta primer mix. TCRdb recomputed calls from the 5' RACE reads with MiXCR, one row per CDR3 protein. This table has 800,000 or so distinct CDR3 sequences, roughly 25% appearing once. This sample also belongs to another study, concerning T cells of mothers and their children.

The specimen sequenced was blood. The receptors derive from a boy between 10 and 17 years old in good health.

This clonotype was recorded a few times. This chain joins TRBV7-3 and TRBJ2-7; D is unclear. Trimming took 2 bases from V and 6 from J, leaving 11 bases between them. Germline CDR1 and CDR2: SGHTA and FQGTGA. The CDR3 extends over 13 amino acids. The CDR3 nucleotides read TGTGCCAGCAGCTTATCCTGGTTCAGCGAGCAGTACTTC. This translates into CASSLSWFSEQYF. The whole variable domain, filled in from reference TRBV7-3 and TRBJ2-7, reads GAGVSQTPSNKVTEKGKYVELRCDPISGHTALYWYRQSLGQGPEFLIYFQGTGAADDSGLPNDRFFAVRPEGSVSTLKIQRTERGDSAVYLCASSLSWFSEQYFGPGTRLTVT.

In this sample, this clonotype turned up a few times. The CDR3 protein is CASSLMGNGELFF. The CDR3 DNA reads as TGTGCCAGCAGCTTAATGGGGAACGGGGAGCTGTTTTTT. The rearrangement joins TRBV7-3 to TRBJ2-2; D gene ambiguous. Per germline, CDR1 SGHTA and CDR2 FQGTGA. The V end lost 1 base, the J end lost 7 bases, and 7 bases lay between the germline ends. The CDR3 spans 13 residues.

This clonotype has a handful of counts. The J gene is TRBJ2-7, the V gene TRBV4-3; 10 positions match TRBD2. Germline assignment: CDR1 LGHNA and CDR2 YSLEER. The CDR3 runs 15 residues. Unmatched junction bases numbered 3, after V lost 1 base and J lost 3 bases. CDR3 nucleotide sequence: TGCGCCAGCAGCCAAGCTAGCGGGGGTTTCTACGAGCAGTACTTC. It is translated as CASSQASGGFYEQYF.

The chain is built from TRBV20-1 and TRBJ1-2; possible D gene TRBD1, 6 bases. The CDR3 has 13 residues. V gave up 7 bases and J gave up 3 bases, with 15 bases separating them. CDR1 and CDR2 from the germline V gene are DFQATT and SNEGSKA (reference sequence). The DNA for the CDR3 is TGCAGTGTTAACCTCCGGGGGCACTATGGCTACACCTTC. It yields the protein CSVNLRGHYGYTF.

The rearrangement links TRBV27 to TRBJ2-2; 7 nucleotides line up with TRBD2. The CDR3 length is 17 residues. The trim removed 4 bases at V and 9 bases at J, leaving 17 bases unmatched. CDR1 is MNHEY, CDR2 SMNVEV, per germline (reference sequence). The CDR3 loop reads CASSYLREATFDRELFF. CDR3 bases: TGTGCCAGCAGTTACCTACGGGAGGCCACCTTTGACCGGGAGCTGTTTTTT.

The gene calls are TRBV6-6 and TRBJ1-5; D gene uncertain. Between the trimmed V and J ends, which lost 7 bases and 2 bases, there was a span of 9 bases. CDR1 is MNHNY, CDR2 SVGAGI, per germline (reference sequence). The CDR3 is 13 amino acids. Here the CDR3 reads CASILHGNQPQHF. The CDR3 DNA is TGTGCCAGCATCTTACACGGCAATCAGCCCCAGCATTTT.

The chain links TRBV4-1 to TRBJ2-7; 9 bases line up with TRBD1. CDR3 size: 15 residues. The V gene's germline CDR1 is MGHRA and CDR2 YSYEKL. With V trimmed by 4 bases and J by 1 base, 5 bases remained unmatched. The CDR3 loop reads CASSPEGTGSYEQYF. CDR3 coding DNA: TGCGCCAGCAGCCCAGAAGGGACAGGGTCCTACGAGCAGTACTTC.

The table lists this clonotype with a count of one. The rearrangement uses TRBV9 and TRBJ1-1; D gene uncertain. CDR3 length: 14 amino acids. Germline CDR1 and CDR2: SGDLS and YYNGEE. Trimming took 0 bases from V and 5 from J, leaving 11 bases between them. CDR3: CASSVAAQGTEAFF. Written as DNA, the CDR3 is TGTGCCAGCAGCGTAGCGGCTCAAGGTACTGAAGCTTTCTTT.

This clonotype was recorded a few times. This sequence joins TRBV5-1 and TRBJ1-1, with 7 bases that match TRBD1. Trimming took 7 bases from V and 3 from J; bases not matched to a gene: 6. CDR1 and CDR2 (germline): SGHRS, YFSETQ. This CDR3 has 13 residues. CDR3 loop: CASSQGVDTEAFF. The CDR3 DNA reads as TGCGCCAGCTCCCAGGGGGTCGACACTGAAGCTTTCTTT.

This clonotype was seen a single time. The rearrangement links TRBV5-1 to TRBJ2-5; D not certain. The V gene lost 0 bases and the J gene lost 2 bases, with 8 bases spanning the gap. The CDR3 runs to 14 residues. The V gene's germline CDR1 is SGHRS and CDR2 YFSETQ. The CDR3 nucleotides read TGCGCCAGCAGCTTGGTGAGAAAGCAAGAGACCCAGTACTTC. Amino acid sequence: CASSLVRKQETQYF.

V and J are TRBV25-1 and TRBJ2-5; 9 bases align to TRBD1. The tail of the sequence fits TRBJ2-1 better, so the J call may be wrong. Germline V gives CDR1 MGHDK, CDR2 SYGVNS. This CDR3 is 13 amino acids long. The CDR3 here is CASGQGLGNEQFF. CDR3 bases: TGTGCCAGCGGACAGGGGCTCGGCAATGAGCAGTTCTTC.

A note on this clonotype: It is likely a read error, because the conserved phenylalanine at the end of the CDR3 is missing. The chain employs TRBV7-2 and TRBJ2-5, with 9 bases lining up with TRBD2. The length of the CDR3 is 15 residues. Unmatched junction bases numbered 11, after V lost 7 bases and J lost 5 bases. Germline CDR1 reads SGHTA; CDR2 reads FQGNSA. In DNA form, the CDR3 reads TGTGCCAGCACCCGTGCGGGAGGGGGAAGGGAGACCCAGTACCTC. As protein: CASTRAGGGRETQYL.

This clonotype was detected many times. The chain's CDR3 is CASSLWGADTQYF. The CDR3 DNA reads TGTGCCAGCAGCTTATGGGGGGCAGATACGCAGTATTTT. The V gene is TRBV13, the J gene TRBJ2-3, with D maybe TRBD2 (6 bases). The CDR3 sequence is 13 residues long. Germline CDR1 PRHDT, CDR2 FYEKMQ (reference sequence). The V gene lost 2 bases and the J gene lost 4 bases, with 7 bases spanning the gap.

Ten or more counts support this clonotype. The CDR3 DNA sequence: TGTGCCAGCAGTGAATCCTCCGGGACAGGGGGACACGAGCAGTACTTC. It encodes CASSESSGTGGHEQYF. This chain connects TRBV25-1 to TRBJ2-7; 11 nucleotides line up with TRBD1. The CDR3 has 16 residues. V lost 1 base to trimming and J lost 5 bases; unmatched junction nucleotides: 7. Per the germline V gene, CDR1 is MGHDK and CDR2 is SYGVNS.

The chain has TRBV5-1 and TRBJ1-6; 7 bases are shared with TRBD1. This CDR3 comprises 15 residues. Germline lookup yields CDR1 SGHRS and CDR2 YFSETQ. Trimming took 2 bases from V and 5 from J; bases not matched to a gene: 4. The CDR3 here is CASSFDRVDNSPLHF. As DNA, the CDR3 is TGCGCCAGCAGCTTCGACAGGGTTGATAATTCACCCCTCCACTTT.

This chain uses TRBV6-2 or TRBV6-3 with TRBJ2-1; tentative D call: TRBD2 (5 bases). The CDR3 has 12 amino acids. Between the trimmed V and J ends, which lost 7 bases and 4 bases, there was a span of 8 bases. Germline CDR1 and CDR2: MNHEY and SVGEGT. The CDR3 DNA follows: TGTGCCAGCATCGGGGATTACAATGAGCAGTTCTTC. This encodes CASIGDYNEQFF.

In this sample, this clonotype turned up a few times. V gene TRBV6-5 combines with J gene TRBJ1-6; D not certain. The CDR3 is 15 amino acids. V was trimmed by 2 bases and J by 7 bases, leaving 12 bases between them. Germline assignment: CDR1 MNHEY and CDR2 SVGAGI. The CDR3 loop reads CASSYRQRANSPLHF. The CDR3 DNA reads TGTGCCAGCAGTTACAGGCAGAGAGCGAATTCACCCCTCCACTTT.

This clonotype was picked up a small number of times. The rearrangement joins TRBV10-3 to TRBJ1-1, with unresolved D. The CDR3 is 12 residues long. CDR1 is ENHRY, CDR2 SYGVKD, per germline. Trimming took off 3 bases at V and 1 base at J, with 3 bases between the two ends. CDR3 loop: CAISEQNTEAFF. Here the CDR3 DNA reads TGTGCCATCAGTGAACAGAACACTGAAGCTTTCTTT.

The chain couples TRBV28 to TRBJ2-5, with a tentative D call TRBD1 (6 bases). CDR3 length: 13 residues. With 7 bases removed from V and 5 bases from J, the gap between germline ends came to 14 bases. The germline V gene encodes CDR1 MDHEN and CDR2 SYDVKM. As DNA, the CDR3 is TGTGCCAGCAATAACAGGGTGGTGGAGACCCAGTACTTC. This gives the protein CASNNRVVETQYF.

This clonotype was observed a few times. The chain couples TRBV27 to TRBJ2-7; D may be TRBD1 or TRBD2 (5 bases each). Trimming removed 4 bases at V and 4 bases at J, with 20 bases between. This CDR3 has 16 amino acids. Germline CDR1 reads MNHEY; CDR2 reads SMNVEV (reference sequence). CDR3 region: CASSSRAGYRGYEQYF. CDR3 sequence (DNA): TGTGCCAGCAGTTCCCGGGCAGGGTACCGAGGGTACGAGCAGTACTTC.

The J gene is TRBJ1-4, the V gene TRBV6-2 or TRBV6-3, with a weak D call TRBD1 (6 bases). The CDR3 sequence is 16 residues long. Germline values: CDR1 MNHEY, CDR2 SVGEGT. The V and J ends lost 6 bases and 3 bases respectively, with 17 bases between them. The CDR3 sequence: CASRLGAADPNEKLFF. CDR3 bases: TGTGCCAGCAGGCTGGGGGCGGCAGACCCTAATGAAAAACTGTTTTTT.

This clonotype was seen a handful of times. This chain joins TRBV25-1 and TRBJ2-7; D may be TRBD1 or TRBD2 (6 bases each). The germline V and J ends were trimmed by 8 bases and 6 bases, with 26 bases remaining between them. The CDR3 sequence is 16 residues long. Germline CDR1 MGHDK, CDR2 SYGVNS. CDR3 region: CASGSTGYGSRGEQYF. CDR3 nucleotide sequence: TGTGCCAGCGGATCTACAGGGTACGGGAGTAGGGGCGAGCAGTACTTC.

The chain uses TRBV4-2 and TRBJ2-1, with 9 bases fitting TRBD2. Germline loops: CDR1 LGHNA, CDR2 YNFKEQ. V trimming: 2 bases; J trimming: 4 bases; junction bases outside the gene matches: 6. The CDR3 loop spans 16 amino acids. CDR3 coding DNA: TGTGCCAGCAGCCAACTGACTAGCGGATCTTACAATGAGCAGTTCTTC. Amino acids: CASSQLTSGSYNEQFF.